A selection of T cell receptor beta chains follows, all from one sample in a study of regulatory T cells in long-lasting Graves disease. TCRdb re-called the multiplex PCR reads with MiXCR, one entry per CDR3 protein. The repertoire holds around 460,000 distinct CDR3 sequences, with roughly 15% as singletons. The same specimen was also included in a second study, on T cells in Graves' hyperthyroidism and ophthalmopathy.

Sequencing used peripheral blood mononuclear cells (PBMCs), obtained at new diagnosis, from a patient treated with antithyroid drugs. The receptors here all came from a woman between 50 and 59 years old with Graves disease. Both conserved end residues are part of each CDR3. A D gene is named only where the DNA matches it firmly. Size is stated for part of the rows, as once, few or many counts, or as a class when the clone is expanded.

d_call	clone_size	v_call	j_call	cdr3_aa	cdr3_nt
.	.	TRBV25-1	TRBJ2-7	CASSPTGFERAPSYEQYF	TGTGCCAGCAGCCCCACGGGGTTTGAGAGGGCCCCCAGCTACGAGCAGTACTTC
TRBD1	many	TRBV12-3/TRBV12-4	TRBJ1-5	CASNPTGGYSNQPQHF	TGTGCCAGCAACCCGACAGGGGGTTATAGCAATCAGCCCCAGCATTTT
TRBD2	.	TRBV20-1	TRBJ2-3	CSARDVAGGGTQYF	TGCAGTGCTAGAGATGTAGCGGGAGGGGGTACGCAGTATTTT
TRBD2	.	TRBV19	TRBJ2-5	CASSLISGTTAGTQYF	TGTGCCAGTAGTCTAATATCCGGGACTACCGCGGGGACCCAGTACTTC
TRBD1	few	TRBV14	TRBJ1-4	CASSQTGESEKLFF	TGTGCCAGCAGTCAGACAGGGGAGTCTGAAAAACTGTTTTTT
TRBD2	many	TRBV7-8	TRBJ2-3	CASSWRTSGTDTQYF	TGTGCCAGCAGCTGGAGGACTAGCGGCACAGATACGCAGTATTTT
.	few	TRBV6-5	TRBJ1-6	CASSYSKKGSLHF	TGTGCCAGCAGTTACTCGAAGAAAGGCTCCCTCCACTTT
.	many	TRBV28	TRBJ2-1	CASSFVTKWFEQFF	TGTGCCAGCAGTTTTGTAACTAAATGGTTTGAGCAGTTCTTC
.	many	TRBV6-1	TRBJ2-2	CASSEHRANTGELFF	TGTGCCAGCAGTGAACACAGGGCGAACACCGGGGAGCTGTTTTTT
TRBD1	few	TRBV10-3	TRBJ2-7	CAISPGTGVPGGTYEQYF	TGTGCCATCAGCCCCGGGACAGGGGTACCCGGAGGGACGTACGAGCAGTACTTC
TRBD1	.	TRBV30	TRBJ2-2	CAWRDTGAGAGELFF	TGTGCCTGGAGGGACACAGGGGCAGGGGCCGGGGAGCTGTTTTTT
.	many	TRBV3-1	TRBJ1-1	CASSQIERDTEAFF	TGTGCCAGCAGCCAAATCGAGAGGGATACTGAAGCTTTCTTT
.	many	TRBV19	TRBJ1-1	CASSLGTMNTEAFF	TGTGCCAGTAGTCTGGGGACCATGAACACTGAAGCTTTCTTT
.	.	TRBV9	TRBJ1-5	CASSVIPTSNQPQHF	TGTGCCAGCAGCGTAATACCGACAAGCAATCAGCCCCAGCATTTT
TRBD1	many	TRBV5-5	TRBJ2-3	CASSPQGQITDTQYF	TGTGCCAGCAGCCCTCAGGGACAGATCACAGATACGCAGTATTTT
TRBD1	many	TRBV5-1	TRBJ1-5	CASSTGTGNQPQHF	TGTGCCAGCAGTACCGGGACAGGGAATCAGCCCCAGCATTTT
TRBD1	many	TRBV12-3/TRBV12-4	TRBJ1-5	CASSPNRGHQPQHF	TGTGCCAGCAGTCCAAACAGGGGGCATCAGCCCCAGCATTTT
.	many	TRBV2	TRBJ2-7	CASTMDTQYEQYF	TGTGCCAGCACCATGGACACTCAATACGAGCAGTACTTC
.	.	TRBV18	TRBJ2-2	CASSTRGIDTGELFF	TGTGCCAGCTCCACGCGCGGGATCGACACCGGGGAGCTGTTTTTT
.	.	TRBV29-1	TRBJ1-6	CSVRQFYNSPLHF	TGCAGCGTTAGGCAGTTCTATAATTCACCCCTCCACTTT
.	few	TRBV7-3	TRBJ2-3	CASSLSRPGDTQYF	TGTGCCAGCAGCTTATCTCGCCCCGGAGATACGCAGTATTTT
TRBD2	many	TRBV5-1	TRBJ2-3	CASSPRLARTDTQYF	TGCGCCAGCAGCCCCCGACTAGCGCGCACAGATACGCAGTATTTT
.	few	TRBV29-1	TRBJ1-1	CSGGEGGTEAFF	TGCAGCGGGGGGGAGGGAGGCACTGAAGCTTTCTTT
.	few	TRBV30	TRBJ2-1	CAWSVLTDNEQFF	TGTGCCTGGAGTGTACTGACCGACAATGAGCAGTTCTTC
.	many	TRBV18	TRBJ2-4	CASSPLWDGKNIQYF	TGTGCCAGCTCACCGCTTTGGGACGGCAAAAACATTCAGTACTTC
.	few	TRBV5-1	TRBJ2-2	CASSLQGTNTGELFF	TGCGCCAGCAGCCTTCAAGGGACGAACACCGGGGAGCTGTTTTTT
.	many	TRBV11-2	TRBJ2-1	CASSLDTTFNNEQFF	TGTGCCAGCAGCTTGGATACCACCTTTAACAATGAGCAGTTCTTC
.	many	TRBV28	TRBJ2-1	CASSLVRGGLSLW	TGTGCCAGCAGTTTAGTCCGGGGCGGGCTTAGTCTATGG
.	.	TRBV5-1	TRBJ2-2	CASSLVWTGELFF	TGCGCCAGCAGCTTGGTTTGGACCGGGGAGCTGTTTTTT
.	many	TRBV9	TRBJ2-7	CASSVGAAYEQYF	TGTGCCAGCAGCGTGGGGGCAGCCTACGAGCAGTACTTC
.	many	TRBV6-5	TRBJ2-7	CASSYSLRGYEQYF	TGTGCCAGCAGTTATTCGCTAAGGGGGTACGAGCAGTACTTC
.	.	TRBV5-1	TRBJ2-1	CASSRLEKLDNEQFF	TGCGCCAGCAGCCGTCTAGAGAAGCTTGACAATGAGCAGTTCTTC
TRBD2	many	TRBV7-7	TRBJ2-3	CASSPSGGTDTQYF	TGTGCTAGCAGCCCTAGCGGAGGCACAGATACGCAGTATTTT
.	.	TRBV10-3	TRBJ2-1	CAISESLMEYAERSYNEQFF	TGTGCCATCAGTGAGTCTTTGATGGAGTATGCAGAGCGGTCATACAATGAGCAGTTCTTC
.	.	TRBV9	TRBJ1-1	CASSVALGRNTEAFF	TGTGCCAGCAGCGTAGCCTTAGGACGGAACACTGAAGCTTTCTTT
.	.	TRBV18	TRBJ1-2	CASSPTGVDYGYTF	TGTGCCAGCTCACCCACGGGGGTGGACTATGGCTACACCTTC
TRBD1	few	TRBV29-1	TRBJ2-3	CSVEDQKRQGSGTDTQYF	TGCAGCGTTGAAGACCAGAAAAGACAGGGTTCGGGCACAGATACGCAGTATTTT
TRBD2	.	TRBV6-5	TRBJ2-2	CASSYASGGRGTGELSF	TGTGCCAGCAGTTACGCCTCGGGCGGGAGGGGCACCGGGGAGCTGTCTTTT
TRBD2	many	TRBV6-2/TRBV6-3	TRBJ2-5	CASSSGLAGKETQYF	TGTGCCAGCAGTTCCGGACTAGCGGGAAAAGAGACCCAGTACTTC
.	few	TRBV7-9	TRBJ2-7	CASSLAQDNSYEQYF	TGTGCCAGCAGCTTAGCGCAGGACAACTCCTACGAGCAGTACTTC
.	many	TRBV7-3	TRBJ2-5	CASSLTVGSQETQYF	TGTGCCAGCAGCTTAACGGTAGGGTCGCAAGAGACCCAGTACTTC
TRBD2	few	TRBV30	TRBJ2-5	CAWRPEGLAGLETQYF	TGTGCCTGGAGACCAGAGGGACTAGCGGGATTAGAGACCCAGTACTTC
TRBD1	many	TRBV5-1	TRBJ1-1	CASTLGTGGTEAFF	TGCGCCAGCACCCTAGGGACAGGGGGCACTGAAGCTTTCTTC
TRBD1	few	TRBV15	TRBJ1-5	CATSRGQGDQPQHF	TGTGCCACCAGCAGAGGACAGGGGGATCAGCCCCAGCATTTT
.	many	TRBV4-1	TRBJ2-7	CASSQAGSAYFYEQYF	TGCGCCAGCAGCCAAGCGGGTAGCGCATACTTCTACGAGCAGTACTTC
.	many	TRBV6-5	TRBJ2-1	CASSYMVAPSSYNEQFF	TGTGCCAGCAGTTATATGGTAGCGCCCAGCTCCTACAATGAGCAGTTCTTC
TRBD2	many	TRBV5-1	TRBJ2-3	CASSPGLAGEIDTQYF	TGCGCCAGCAGCCCCGGACTAGCGGGAGAGATAGATACGCAGTATTTT
TRBD1	many	TRBV3-1	TRBJ2-2	CASSYTGAGELFF	TGTGCCAGCAGCTATACAGGGGCCGGGGAGCTGTTTTTT
.	many	TRBV7-8	TRBJ1-4	CASRRGFGEKLFF	TGTGCCAGCAGAAGGGGATTTGGTGAAAAACTGTTTTTT
.	few	TRBV28	TRBJ1-5	CASSHRVGNQPQHF	TGTGCCAGCAGTCACAGGGTTGGCAATCAGCCCCAGCATTTT
.	.	TRBV7-9	TRBJ2-2	CASSPDPGAGELFF	TGTGCCAGCAGCCCTGATCCGGGGGCCGGGGAGCTGTTTTTT
.	many	TRBV11-2	TRBJ2-3	CASSLDSSTDTQYF	TGTGCCAGCAGCTTAGATAGCAGCACAGATACGCAGTATTTT